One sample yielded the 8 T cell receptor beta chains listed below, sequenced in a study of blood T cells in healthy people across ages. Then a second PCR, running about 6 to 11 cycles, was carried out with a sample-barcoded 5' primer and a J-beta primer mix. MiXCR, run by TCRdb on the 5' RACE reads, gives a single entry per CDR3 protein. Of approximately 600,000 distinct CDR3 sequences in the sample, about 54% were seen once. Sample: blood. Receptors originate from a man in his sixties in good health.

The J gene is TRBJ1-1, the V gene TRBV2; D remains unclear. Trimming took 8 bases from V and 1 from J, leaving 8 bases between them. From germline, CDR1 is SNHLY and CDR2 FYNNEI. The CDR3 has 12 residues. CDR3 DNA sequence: TGTGCCAGCCTTTGGGAGAACACTGAAGCTTTCTTT. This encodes CASLWENTEAFF.

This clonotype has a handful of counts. The CDR3 DNA is TGTGCCATCAGTGAGACTTTTAGCAATGAGCAGTTCTTC. This gives the protein CAISETFSNEQFF. The rearrangement links TRBV10-3 to TRBJ2-1; no firm D call. Germline-derived CDR1 and CDR2 are ENHRY and SYGVKD. Trimming stripped 2 bases from V and 6 bases from J, with 8 bases between. This CDR3 contains 13 residues.

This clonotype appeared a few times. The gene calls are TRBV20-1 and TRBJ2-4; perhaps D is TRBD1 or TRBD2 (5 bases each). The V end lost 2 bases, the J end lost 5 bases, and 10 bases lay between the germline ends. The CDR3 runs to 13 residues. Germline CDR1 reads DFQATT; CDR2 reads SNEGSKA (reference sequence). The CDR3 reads CSARRDGENIQYF. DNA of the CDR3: TGCAGTGCTAGACGGGACGGTGAAAACATTCAGTACTTC.

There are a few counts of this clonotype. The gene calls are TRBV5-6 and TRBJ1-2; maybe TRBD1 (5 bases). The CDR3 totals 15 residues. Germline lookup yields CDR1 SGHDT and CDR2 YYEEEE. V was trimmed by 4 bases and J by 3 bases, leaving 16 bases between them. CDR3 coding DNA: TGTGCCAGCAGCATCCAGGGAGGTGGTTACTATGGCTACACCTTC. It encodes CASSIQGGGYYGYTF.

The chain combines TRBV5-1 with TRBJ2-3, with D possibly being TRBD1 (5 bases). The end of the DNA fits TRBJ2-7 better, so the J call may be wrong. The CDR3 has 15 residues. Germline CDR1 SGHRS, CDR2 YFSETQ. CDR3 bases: TGCGCCAGCAGCCCGCCTGGGCAGGGCAGCCACGAGCAGTACTTC. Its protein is CASSPPGQGSHEQYF.

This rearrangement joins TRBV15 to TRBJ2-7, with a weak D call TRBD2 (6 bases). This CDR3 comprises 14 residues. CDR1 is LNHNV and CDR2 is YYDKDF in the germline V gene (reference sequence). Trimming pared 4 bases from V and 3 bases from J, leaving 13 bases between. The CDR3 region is CATSKGGLYYEQYF. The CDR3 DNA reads TGTGCCACCAGCAAGGGAGGACTATACTACGAGCAGTACTTC.

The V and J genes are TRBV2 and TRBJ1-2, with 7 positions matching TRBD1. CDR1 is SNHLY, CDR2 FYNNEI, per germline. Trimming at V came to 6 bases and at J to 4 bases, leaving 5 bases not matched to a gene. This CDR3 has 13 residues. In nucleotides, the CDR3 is TGTGCCAGCAGGACAGGGCTGGTCTATGGCTACACCTTC. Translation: CASRTGLVYGYTF.

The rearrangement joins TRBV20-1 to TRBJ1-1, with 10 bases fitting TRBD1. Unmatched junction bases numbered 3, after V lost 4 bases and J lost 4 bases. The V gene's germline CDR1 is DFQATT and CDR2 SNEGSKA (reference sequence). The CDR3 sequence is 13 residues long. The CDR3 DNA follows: TGCAGTGCTAAGACAGGGGGCGGCACTGAAGCTTTCTTT. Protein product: CSAKTGGGTEAFF.